These T cell receptor beta chains were read from a single sample in a study of technical replicates of blood from four donors. Produced via immunoSEQ multiplex PCR; TCRdb's table is partial and in-frame only. The table shows 55,000 to 80,000 clones, with 95% to 98% occurring only once. The sequenced material came from T cells isolated from PBMCs. These receptors originate from a human donor in good health. Both conserved end residues are part of each CDR3. The order of the fields is CDR3 protein, CDR3 DNA, J gene, D gene, clone size, V gene. The D gene is left open where the match is weak. For some rows the clone size is stated as once, few or many, or as a class when expanded; others skip it.

cdr3_aa: CASQRGQFNQPQHF; cdr3_nt: TGTGCCAGCCAACGGGGTCAGTTCAATCAGCCCCAGCATTTT; j_call: TRBJ1-5; d_call: -; clone_size: -; v_call: TRBV2
cdr3_aa: CASSQQVGTSGAYEQYF; cdr3_nt: TGCGCCAGCAGCCAACAAGTCGGGACTAGCGGTGCCTACGAGCAGTACTTC; j_call: TRBJ2-7; d_call: TRBD2; clone_size: -; v_call: TRBV4-1
cdr3_aa: CASSLGTGPGDEQYF; cdr3_nt: TGCGCCAGCAGCTTAGGAACAGGACCAGGTGACGAGCAGTACTTC; j_call: TRBJ2-7; d_call: -; clone_size: -; v_call: TRBV5-1
cdr3_aa: CASSFGAQTNEKLFF; cdr3_nt: TGTGCCAGCAGCTTTGGGGCACAAACTAATGAAAAACTGTTTTTT; j_call: TRBJ1-4; d_call: -; clone_size: -; v_call: TRBV7-9
cdr3_aa: CATRPGIGVNYGYTF; cdr3_nt: TGTGCCACCCGACCAGGGATTGGAGTTAACTATGGCTACACCTTC; j_call: TRBJ1-2; d_call: -; clone_size: -; v_call: TRBV7-2
cdr3_aa: CASSLDLGGVQETQYF; cdr3_nt: TGTGCCAGCAGCTTAGATCTTGGAGGGGTCCAAGAGACCCAGTACTTC; j_call: TRBJ2-5; d_call: -; clone_size: -; v_call: TRBV11-2
cdr3_aa: CASSPNYNSGSTDTQYF; cdr3_nt: TGTGCCAGCTCACCTAATTATAATAGCGGGAGTACAGATACGCAGTATTTT; j_call: TRBJ2-3; d_call: TRBD2; clone_size: -; v_call: TRBV18
cdr3_aa: CASSFAVAGASTGELFF; cdr3_nt: TGCGCCAGCAGCTTTGCCGTAGCGGGAGCGAGCACCGGGGAGCTGTTTTTT; j_call: TRBJ2-2; d_call: TRBD2; clone_size: -; v_call: TRBV5-1
cdr3_aa: CASSPQPGSTDTQYF; cdr3_nt: TGTGCCAGCAGCCCCCAACCGGGAAGCACAGATACGCAGTATTTT; j_call: TRBJ2-3; d_call: -; clone_size: once; v_call: TRBV9
cdr3_aa: CASSAGTAYGYTF; cdr3_nt: TGTGCCAGCAGCGCAGGGACAGCCTATGGCTACACCTTC; j_call: TRBJ1-2; d_call: TRBD1; clone_size: -; v_call: TRBV5-6
cdr3_aa: CASSKRGQTAYEQYF; cdr3_nt: TGTGCCAGCTCTAAACGGGGACAAACCGCCTACGAGCAGTACTTC; j_call: TRBJ2-7; d_call: -; clone_size: -; v_call: TRBV6-5
cdr3_aa: CAWSRGGTSTDTQYF; cdr3_nt: TGTGCCTGGAGCAGAGGGGGAACTAGCACAGATACGCAGTATTTT; j_call: TRBJ2-3; d_call: -; clone_size: -; v_call: TRBV30
cdr3_aa: CASSEKAGDTDTQYF; cdr3_nt: TGTGCCAGCAGTGAAAAAGCGGGGGACACAGATACGCAGTATTTT; j_call: TRBJ2-3; d_call: TRBD2; clone_size: once; v_call: TRBV6-4
cdr3_aa: CAWTLIGADEAFF; cdr3_nt: TGTGCCTGGACTCTAATAGGGGCCGATGAAGCTTTCTTT; j_call: TRBJ1-1; d_call: -; clone_size: -; v_call: TRBV30
cdr3_aa: CASSLTRQGGTEAFF; cdr3_nt: TGCGCCAGCAGCCTAACGAGACAGGGAGGCACTGAAGCTTTCTTT; j_call: TRBJ1-1; d_call: TRBD1; clone_size: -; v_call: TRBV4-1
cdr3_aa: CAWSRTIGTGKDGYTF; cdr3_nt: TGTGCCTGGAGCCGTACGATCGGGACAGGGAAAGATGGCTACACCTTC; j_call: TRBJ1-2; d_call: TRBD1; clone_size: -; v_call: TRBV30
cdr3_aa: CASRLEERSYEQYF; cdr3_nt: TGTGCAAGTCGCTTAGAGGAGCGCTCCTACGAGCAGTACTTC; j_call: TRBJ2-7; d_call: -; clone_size: once; v_call: TRBV12-2
cdr3_aa: CASRKLGGADYNEQFF; cdr3_nt: TGTGCCAGCAGAAAACTCGGGGGGGCGGACTACAATGAGCAGTTCTTC; j_call: TRBJ2-1; d_call: TRBD2; clone_size: -; v_call: TRBV2
cdr3_aa: CASSSLAGERDTQYF; cdr3_nt: TGCGCCAGCAGCTCGCTAGCGGGAGAGCGGGATACGCAGTATTTT; j_call: TRBJ2-3; d_call: TRBD2; clone_size: -; v_call: TRBV5-1
cdr3_aa: CAWSVQGQGKQHF; cdr3_nt: TGTGCCTGGAGTGTACAGGGACAGGGCAAACAACACTTC; j_call: TRBJ2-7; d_call: TRBD1; clone_size: once; v_call: TRBV30
cdr3_aa: CATFDRSSYNEQFF; cdr3_nt: TGTGCCACCTTCGACCGGAGCTCCTACAATGAGCAGTTCTTC; j_call: TRBJ2-1; d_call: -; clone_size: -; v_call: TRBV19
cdr3_aa: CASSLYRTGLEAFF; cdr3_nt: TGCGCCAGCAGCTTGTATCGGACAGGGCTTGAAGCTTTCTTT; j_call: TRBJ1-1; d_call: TRBD1; clone_size: -; v_call: TRBV5-1
cdr3_aa: CASRDRVQETQYF; cdr3_nt: TGTGCCAGCAGGGACAGAGTTCAAGAGACCCAGTACTTC; j_call: TRBJ2-5; d_call: -; clone_size: -; v_call: TRBV28
cdr3_aa: CSVGPPAGEQYF; cdr3_nt: TGCAGCGTTGGTCCCCCGGCGGGAGAGCAGTACTTC; j_call: TRBJ2-7; d_call: -; clone_size: once; v_call: TRBV29-1
cdr3_aa: CASSFSGQGDSPLHF; cdr3_nt: TGCGCCAGCAGCTTCTCCGGACAGGGTGATTCACCCCTCCACTTT; j_call: TRBJ1-6; d_call: TRBD1; clone_size: -; v_call: TRBV5-1
cdr3_aa: CASREGTGNTEAFF; cdr3_nt: TGTGCCAGCAGGGAAGGGACAGGCAACACTGAAGCTTTCTTT; j_call: TRBJ1-1; d_call: TRBD1; clone_size: -; v_call: TRBV2
cdr3_aa: CASSFLRETQYF; cdr3_nt: TGCGCCAGCAGCTTTCTCAGAGAGACCCAGTACTTC; j_call: TRBJ2-5; d_call: -; clone_size: once; v_call: TRBV5-1
cdr3_aa: CASSLQGGVIYEQYF; cdr3_nt: TGCGCCAGCAGCTTGCAAGGGGGTGTGATATACGAGCAGTACTTC; j_call: TRBJ2-7; d_call: -; clone_size: -; v_call: TRBV5-1
cdr3_aa: CASRPGGAAVTEAFF; cdr3_nt: TGTGCCAGCAGGCCGGGGGGGGCCGCCGTAACTGAAGCTTTCTTT; j_call: TRBJ1-1; d_call: -; clone_size: once; v_call: TRBV11-2
cdr3_aa: CASSLKSSTDEQFF; cdr3_nt: TGTGCCAGCAGCTTGAAATCTAGTACCGATGAGCAGTTCTTC; j_call: TRBJ2-1; d_call: -; clone_size: -; v_call: TRBV5-4
cdr3_aa: CASSPGLADFTYEQYF; cdr3_nt: TGTGCCAGCAGCCCTGGACTAGCGGACTTCACCTACGAGCAGTACTTC; j_call: TRBJ2-7; d_call: TRBD2; clone_size: once; v_call: TRBV11-2
cdr3_aa: CASSLYRGSNQPQHF; cdr3_nt: TGTGCCAGCAGCTTATACAGGGGGAGCAATCAGCCCCAGCATTTT; j_call: TRBJ1-5; d_call: TRBD1; clone_size: -; v_call: TRBV6-5
cdr3_aa: CSAVRTEAFF; cdr3_nt: TGCAGTGCGGTTAGAACTGAAGCTTTCTTT; j_call: TRBJ1-1; d_call: -; clone_size: -; v_call: TRBV20-1
cdr3_aa: CSVGGQGARDEQYF; cdr3_nt: TGCAGCGTTGGGGGACAGGGGGCGAGGGACGAGCAGTACTTC; j_call: TRBJ2-7; d_call: TRBD1; clone_size: -; v_call: TRBV29-1
cdr3_aa: CASSLYRGGLVETQYF; cdr3_nt: TGTGCCAGCAGCTTATACCGAGGAGGGTTGGTAGAGACCCAGTACTTC; j_call: TRBJ2-5; d_call: -; clone_size: -; v_call: TRBV5-5
cdr3_aa: CASSLGTGGAANYGYTF; cdr3_nt: TGTGCCAGCAGCTTAGGAACAGGGGGGGCTGCTAACTATGGCTACACCTTC; j_call: TRBJ1-2; d_call: TRBD1; clone_size: -; v_call: TRBV7-6
cdr3_aa: CASSPQTGASIKGYTF; cdr3_nt: TGCGCCAGCAGCCCACAGACAGGGGCCTCCATCAAGGGCTACACCTTC; j_call: TRBJ1-2; d_call: TRBD1; clone_size: -; v_call: TRBV4-1
cdr3_aa: CASSQEAHGETQYF; cdr3_nt: TGCGCCAGCAGCCAAGAGGCGCACGGGGAGACCCAGTACTTC; j_call: TRBJ2-5; d_call: -; clone_size: -; v_call: TRBV4-1
cdr3_aa: CASMTTWSSYNEQFF; cdr3_nt: TGTGCCAGCATGACGACTTGGAGCTCCTACAATGAGCAGTTCTTC; j_call: TRBJ2-1; d_call: -; clone_size: -; v_call: TRBV6-1
cdr3_aa: CSARVSGLQHF; cdr3_nt: TGCAGTGCTAGGGTTTCAGGGCTCCAGCATTTT; j_call: TRBJ1-5; d_call: -; clone_size: -; v_call: TRBV20-1
cdr3_aa: CASSLQETRYGYTF; cdr3_nt: TGCGCCAGCAGCTTACAGGAAACCCGATATGGCTACACCTTC; j_call: TRBJ1-2; d_call: -; clone_size: -; v_call: TRBV5-1
cdr3_aa: CASSFRQTNQPQHF; cdr3_nt: TGTGCCAGCAGCTTCAGACAGACCAATCAGCCCCAGCATTTT; j_call: TRBJ1-5; d_call: -; clone_size: once; v_call: TRBV11-2
cdr3_aa: CAISPGSDEQYF; cdr3_nt: TGTGCCATCAGCCCCGGGTCGGACGAGCAGTACTTC; j_call: TRBJ2-7; d_call: -; clone_size: -; v_call: TRBV10-3
cdr3_aa: CASSLRTSGGLSTDTQYF; cdr3_nt: TGTGCCAGCAGCTTACGGACTAGCGGGGGCCTAAGCACAGATACGCAGTATTTT; j_call: TRBJ2-3; d_call: TRBD2; clone_size: -; v_call: TRBV11-2
cdr3_aa: CASSPGNRGYRGRVGTQYF; cdr3_nt: TGTGCCAGCAGCCCCGGAAACCGAGGCTACAGGGGGCGCGTTGGGACCCAGTACTTC; j_call: TRBJ2-5; d_call: TRBD1; clone_size: -; v_call: TRBV2
cdr3_aa: CASSWDGAGDYEQYF; cdr3_nt: TGCGCCAGCAGCTGGGACGGGGCGGGGGACTACGAGCAGTACTTC; j_call: TRBJ2-7; d_call: TRBD2; clone_size: -; v_call: TRBV5-1
cdr3_aa: CASSIDMNTEAFF; cdr3_nt: TGTGCCAGTAGTATAGATATGAACACTGAAGCTTTCTTT; j_call: TRBJ1-1; d_call: -; clone_size: -; v_call: TRBV19
cdr3_aa: CATLGQGLETQYF; cdr3_nt: TGTGCCACGCTGGGGCAGGGGCTGGAGACCCAGTACTTC; j_call: TRBJ2-5; d_call: -; clone_size: -; v_call: TRBV27
cdr3_aa: CASSLNMGETQYF; cdr3_nt: TGTGCCAGCAGCTTAAATATGGGCGAGACCCAGTACTTC; j_call: TRBJ2-5; d_call: -; clone_size: -; v_call: TRBV7-9
cdr3_aa: CASSLMYVETQYF; cdr3_nt: TGTGCCAGCAGCTTAATGTATGTGGAGACCCAGTACTTC; j_call: TRBJ2-5; d_call: -; clone_size: -; v_call: TRBV7-8
cdr3_aa: CASSYGTEGYYEQYF; cdr3_nt: TGTGCCAGCAGTTACGGGACAGAAGGATACTACGAGCAGTACTTC; j_call: TRBJ2-7; d_call: TRBD1; clone_size: -; v_call: TRBV6-5
cdr3_aa: CASSSSGSLYNEQFF; cdr3_nt: TGTGCCAGCAGCTCCAGCGGGAGTCTCTACAATGAGCAGTTCTTC; j_call: TRBJ2-1; d_call: TRBD2; clone_size: once; v_call: TRBV6-6
cdr3_aa: CASSSPSRGPRRYGYTF; cdr3_nt: TGTGCCAGCAGCTCCCCGTCCAGGGGACCCAGACGCTATGGCTACACCTTC; j_call: TRBJ1-2; d_call: -; clone_size: -; v_call: TRBV11-2
cdr3_aa: CASSVVASGRYEQYF; cdr3_nt: TGTGCCAGCAGCGTAGTCGCTAGCGGGAGATACGAGCAGTACTTC; j_call: TRBJ2-7; d_call: TRBD2; clone_size: -; v_call: TRBV9
cdr3_aa: CAWSVLGRDYEQYF; cdr3_nt: TGTGCCTGGAGTGTATTGGGGCGGGACTACGAGCAGTACTTC; j_call: TRBJ2-7; d_call: -; clone_size: -; v_call: TRBV30
cdr3_aa: CASSHNQGTGQPQHF; cdr3_nt: TGCGCCAGCAGCCATAATCAGGGGACGGGTCAGCCCCAGCATTTT; j_call: TRBJ1-5; d_call: -; clone_size: -; v_call: TRBV4-1
cdr3_aa: CASAMGGYGYTF; cdr3_nt: TGTGCCAGCGCCATGGGAGGCTATGGCTACACCTTC; j_call: TRBJ1-2; d_call: -; clone_size: -; v_call: TRBV28
cdr3_aa: CASSLGLAGETQYF; cdr3_nt: TGTGCCAGCAGCCTCGGACTAGCCGGGGAGACCCAGTACTTC; j_call: TRBJ2-5; d_call: TRBD2; clone_size: once; v_call: TRBV7-7
cdr3_aa: CSVLATNEKLFF; cdr3_nt: TGCAGCGTTTTAGCAACTAATGAAAAACTGTTTTTT; j_call: TRBJ1-4; d_call: -; clone_size: -; v_call: TRBV29-1
cdr3_aa: CASSRGRRTYNEQFF; cdr3_nt: TGTGCCAGCAGCCGCGGGAGGAGAACCTACAATGAGCAGTTCTTC; j_call: TRBJ2-1; d_call: TRBD2; clone_size: -; v_call: TRBV6-5